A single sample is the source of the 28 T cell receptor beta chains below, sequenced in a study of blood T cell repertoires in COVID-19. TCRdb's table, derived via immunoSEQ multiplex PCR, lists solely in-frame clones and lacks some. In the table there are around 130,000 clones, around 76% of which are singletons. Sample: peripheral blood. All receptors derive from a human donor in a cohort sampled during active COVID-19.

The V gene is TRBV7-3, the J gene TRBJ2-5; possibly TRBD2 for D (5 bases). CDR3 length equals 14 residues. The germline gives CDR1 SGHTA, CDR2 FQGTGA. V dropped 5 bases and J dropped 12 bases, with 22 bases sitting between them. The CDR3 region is CASSPNEGSPVKYF. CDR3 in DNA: TGTGCCAGCAGCCCTAATGAGGGCTCACCCGTTAAGTACTTC. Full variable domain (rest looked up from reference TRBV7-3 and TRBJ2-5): GAGVSQTPSNKVTEKGKYVELRCDPISGHTALYWYRQSLGQGPEFLIYFQGTGAADDSGLPNDRFFAVRPEGSVSTLKIQRTERGDSAVYLCASSPNEGSPVKYFGPGTRLLVL.

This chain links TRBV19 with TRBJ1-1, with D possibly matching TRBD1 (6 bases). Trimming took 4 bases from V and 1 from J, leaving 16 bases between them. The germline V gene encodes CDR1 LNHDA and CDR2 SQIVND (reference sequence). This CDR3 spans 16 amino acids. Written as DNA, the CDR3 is TGTGCCAGTAGTAGGGGGGGGCGAAGGAGGAACACTGAAGCTTTCTTT. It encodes CASSRGGRRRNTEAFF.

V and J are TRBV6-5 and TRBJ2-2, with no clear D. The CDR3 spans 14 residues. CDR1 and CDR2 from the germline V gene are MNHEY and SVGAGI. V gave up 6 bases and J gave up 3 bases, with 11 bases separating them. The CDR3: CASSAQMDTGELFF. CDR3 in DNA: TGTGCCAGCAGCGCCCAGATGGACACCGGGGAGCTGTTTTTT.

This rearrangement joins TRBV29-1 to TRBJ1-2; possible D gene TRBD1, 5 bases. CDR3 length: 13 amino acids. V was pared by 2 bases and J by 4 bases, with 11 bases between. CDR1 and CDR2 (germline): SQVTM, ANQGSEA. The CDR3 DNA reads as TGCAGCGTTGAAACGGCAGGGATCTATGGCTACACCTTC. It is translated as CSVETAGIYGYTF.

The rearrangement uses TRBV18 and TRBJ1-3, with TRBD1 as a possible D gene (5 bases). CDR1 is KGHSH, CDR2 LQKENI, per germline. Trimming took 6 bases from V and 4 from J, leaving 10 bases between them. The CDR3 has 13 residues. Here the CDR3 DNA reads TGTGCCAGCTCTGAGACAGCCGGAAACACCATATATTTT. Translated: CASSETAGNTIYF.

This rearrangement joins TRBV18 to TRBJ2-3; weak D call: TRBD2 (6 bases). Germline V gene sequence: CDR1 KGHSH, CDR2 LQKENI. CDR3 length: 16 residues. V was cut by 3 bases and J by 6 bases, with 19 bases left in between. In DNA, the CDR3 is TGTGCCAGCTCACCCAATGGACCCGGGGCGGGGGATACGCAGTATTTT. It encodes CASSPNGPGAGDTQYF.

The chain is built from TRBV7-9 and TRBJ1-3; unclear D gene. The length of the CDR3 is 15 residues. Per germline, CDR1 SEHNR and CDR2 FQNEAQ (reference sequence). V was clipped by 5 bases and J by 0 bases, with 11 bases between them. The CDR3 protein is CASSQRFNSGNTIYF. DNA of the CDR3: TGTGCCAGCAGCCAGCGTTTTAACTCTGGAAACACCATATATTTT.

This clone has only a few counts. The DNA for the CDR3 is TGTGCCAGCAGCCGCCGCGGTGAAGCTTTCTTT. Protein: CASSRRGEAFF. This chain uses TRBV12-3 or TRBV12-4 with TRBJ1-1; D gene uncertain. Trimming left V 6 bases short and J 7 bases short, with 9 bases between. The CDR3 covers 11 residues.

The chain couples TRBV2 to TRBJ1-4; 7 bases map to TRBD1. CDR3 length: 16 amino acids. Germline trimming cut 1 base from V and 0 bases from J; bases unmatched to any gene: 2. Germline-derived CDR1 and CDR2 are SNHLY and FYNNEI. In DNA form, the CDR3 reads TGTGCCAGCAGTGAAGTAGACAGGGCAACTAATGAAAAACTGTTTTTT. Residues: CASSEVDRATNEKLFF.

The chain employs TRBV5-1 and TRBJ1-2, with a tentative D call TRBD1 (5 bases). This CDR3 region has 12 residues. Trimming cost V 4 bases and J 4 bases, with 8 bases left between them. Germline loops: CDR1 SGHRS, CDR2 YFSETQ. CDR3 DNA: TGCGCCAGCAGCGGGGACTTCTATGGCTACACCTTC. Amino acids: CASSGDFYGYTF.

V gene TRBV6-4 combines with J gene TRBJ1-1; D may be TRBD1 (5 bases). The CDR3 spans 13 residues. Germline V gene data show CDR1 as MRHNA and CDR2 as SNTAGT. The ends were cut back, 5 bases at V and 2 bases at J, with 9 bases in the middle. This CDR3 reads CASSRQRNTEAFF. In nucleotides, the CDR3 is TGTGCCAGCAGTAGACAGAGAAACACTGAAGCTTTCTTT.

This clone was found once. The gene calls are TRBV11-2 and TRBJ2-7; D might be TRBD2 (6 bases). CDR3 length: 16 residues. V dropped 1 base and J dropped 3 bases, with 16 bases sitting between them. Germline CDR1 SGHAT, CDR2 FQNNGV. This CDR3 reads CASSLGLGGRGYEQYF. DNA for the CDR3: TGTGCCAGCAGCTTAGGGCTGGGGGGACGGGGCTACGAGCAGTACTTC. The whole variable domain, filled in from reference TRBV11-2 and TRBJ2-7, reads EAGVAQSPRYKIIEKRQSVAFWCNPISGHATLYWYQQILGQGPKLLIQFQNNGVVDDSQLPKDRFSAERLKGVDSTLKIQPAKLEDSAVYLCASSLGLGGRGYEQYFGPGTRLTVT.

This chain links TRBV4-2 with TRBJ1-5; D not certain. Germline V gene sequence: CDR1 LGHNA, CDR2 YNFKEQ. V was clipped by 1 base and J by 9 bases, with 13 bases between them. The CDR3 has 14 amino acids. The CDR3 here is CASSQGSGPWPQHF. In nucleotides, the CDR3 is TGTGCCAGCAGCCAAGGGTCAGGCCCTTGGCCCCAGCATTTT.

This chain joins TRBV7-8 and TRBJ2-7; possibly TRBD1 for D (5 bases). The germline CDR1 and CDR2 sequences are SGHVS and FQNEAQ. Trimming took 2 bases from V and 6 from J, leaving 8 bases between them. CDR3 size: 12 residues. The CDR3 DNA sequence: TGTGCCAGCAGCTTACAGGGTTTCGAGCAGTACTTC. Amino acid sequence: CASSLQGFEQYF.

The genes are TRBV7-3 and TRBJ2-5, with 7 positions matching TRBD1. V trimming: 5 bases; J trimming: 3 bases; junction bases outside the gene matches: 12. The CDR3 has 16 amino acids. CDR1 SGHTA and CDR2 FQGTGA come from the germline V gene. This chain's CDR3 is CASSAAPGQAKETQYF. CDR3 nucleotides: TGTGCCAGCAGCGCAGCGCCAGGACAGGCAAAAGAGACCCAGTACTTC.

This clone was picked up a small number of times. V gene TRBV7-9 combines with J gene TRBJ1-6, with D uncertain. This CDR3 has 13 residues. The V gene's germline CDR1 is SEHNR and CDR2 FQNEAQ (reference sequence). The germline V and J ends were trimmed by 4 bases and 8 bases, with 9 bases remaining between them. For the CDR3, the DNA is TGTGCCAGCAGCTCCACAGCGGATTCACCCCTCCACTTT. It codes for CASSSTADSPLHF. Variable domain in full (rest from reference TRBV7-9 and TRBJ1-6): DTGVSQNPRHKITKRGQNVTFRCDPISEHNRLYWYRQTLGQGPEFLTYFQNEAQLEKSRLLSDRFSAERPKGSFSTLEIQRTEQGDSAMYLCASSSTADSPLHFGNGTRLTVT.

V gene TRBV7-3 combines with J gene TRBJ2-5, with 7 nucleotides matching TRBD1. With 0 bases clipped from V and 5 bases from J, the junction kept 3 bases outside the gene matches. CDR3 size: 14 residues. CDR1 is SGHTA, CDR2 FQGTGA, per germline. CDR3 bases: TGTGCCAGCAGCTTAACAGGGGGCCGGGAGACCCAGTACTTC. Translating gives CASSLTGGRETQYF.

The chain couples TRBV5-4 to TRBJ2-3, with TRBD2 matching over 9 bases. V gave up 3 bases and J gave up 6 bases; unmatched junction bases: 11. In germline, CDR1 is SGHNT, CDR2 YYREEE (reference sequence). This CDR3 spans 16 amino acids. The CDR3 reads CASSSHSGGAGDTQYF. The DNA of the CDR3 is TGTGCCAGCAGCTCCCATAGCGGGGGCGCGGGGGATACGCAGTATTTT.

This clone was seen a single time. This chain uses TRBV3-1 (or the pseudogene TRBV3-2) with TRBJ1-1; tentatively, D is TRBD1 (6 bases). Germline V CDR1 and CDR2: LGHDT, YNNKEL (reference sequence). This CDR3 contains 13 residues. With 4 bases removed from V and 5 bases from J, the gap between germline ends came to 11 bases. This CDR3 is CASSLSRGTEAFF. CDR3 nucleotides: TGTGCCAGCAGCCTGTCGAGGGGGACTGAAGCTTTCTTT.

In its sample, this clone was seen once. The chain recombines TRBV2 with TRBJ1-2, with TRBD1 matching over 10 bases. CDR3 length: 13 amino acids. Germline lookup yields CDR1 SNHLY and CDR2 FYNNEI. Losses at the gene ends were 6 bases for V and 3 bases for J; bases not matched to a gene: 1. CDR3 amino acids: CASRTGGDYGYTF. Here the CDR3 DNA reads TGTGCCAGCAGGACAGGGGGCGACTATGGCTACACCTTC.

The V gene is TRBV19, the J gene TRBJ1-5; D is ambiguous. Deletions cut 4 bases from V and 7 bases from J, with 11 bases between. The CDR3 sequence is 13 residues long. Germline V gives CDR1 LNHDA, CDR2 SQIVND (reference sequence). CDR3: CASSTTLEQPQHF. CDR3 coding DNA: TGTGCCAGTAGTACGACTTTGGAGCAGCCCCAGCATTTT.

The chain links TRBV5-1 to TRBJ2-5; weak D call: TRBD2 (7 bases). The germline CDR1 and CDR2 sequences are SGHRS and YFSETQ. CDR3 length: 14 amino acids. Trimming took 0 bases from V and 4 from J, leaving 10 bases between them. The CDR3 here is CASSLGGGGETQYF. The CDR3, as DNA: TGCGCCAGCAGCTTGGGCGGGGGCGGAGAGACCCAGTACTTC.

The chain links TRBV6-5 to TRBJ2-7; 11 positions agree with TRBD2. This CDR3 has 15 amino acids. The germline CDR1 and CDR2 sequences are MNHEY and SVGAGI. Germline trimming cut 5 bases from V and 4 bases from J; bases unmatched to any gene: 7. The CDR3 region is CASSPISGGEYEQYF. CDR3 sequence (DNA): TGTGCCAGCAGTCCCATTAGCGGGGGGGAGTACGAGCAGTACTTC.

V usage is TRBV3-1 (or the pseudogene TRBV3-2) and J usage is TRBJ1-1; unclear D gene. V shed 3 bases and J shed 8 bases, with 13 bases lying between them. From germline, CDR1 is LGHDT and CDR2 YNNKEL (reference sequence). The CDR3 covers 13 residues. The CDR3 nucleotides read TGTGCCAGCAGCCACCTGTTGGGCCGCGAAGCTTTCTTT. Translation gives CASSHLLGREAFF.

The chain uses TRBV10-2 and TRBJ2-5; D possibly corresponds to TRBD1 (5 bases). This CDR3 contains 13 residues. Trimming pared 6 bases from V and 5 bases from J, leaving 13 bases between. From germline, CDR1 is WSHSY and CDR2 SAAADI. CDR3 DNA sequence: TGCGCCAGCAGACTCAGGGTTCAGGAGACCCAGTACTTC. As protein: CASRLRVQETQYF.

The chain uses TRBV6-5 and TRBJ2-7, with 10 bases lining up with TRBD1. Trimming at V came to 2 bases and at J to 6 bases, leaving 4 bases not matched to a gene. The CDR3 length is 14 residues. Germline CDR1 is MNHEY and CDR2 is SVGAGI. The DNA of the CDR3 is TGTGCCAGCAGTTACGAGGACAGGGGGGGCGAGCAGTACTTC. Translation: CASSYEDRGGEQYF.

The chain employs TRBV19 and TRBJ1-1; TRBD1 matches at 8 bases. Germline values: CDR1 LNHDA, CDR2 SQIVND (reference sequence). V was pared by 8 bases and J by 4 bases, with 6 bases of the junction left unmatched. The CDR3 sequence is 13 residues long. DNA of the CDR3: TGTGCCAGTGACCAGGGGGCGGGCACTGAAGCTTTCTTT. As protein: CASDQGAGTEAFF.

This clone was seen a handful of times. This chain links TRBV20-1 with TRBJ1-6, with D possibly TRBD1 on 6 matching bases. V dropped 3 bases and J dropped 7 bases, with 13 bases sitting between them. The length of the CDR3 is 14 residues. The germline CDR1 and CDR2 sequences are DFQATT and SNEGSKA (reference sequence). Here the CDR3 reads CSASGRGGNSPLHF. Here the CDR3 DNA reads TGCAGTGCTAGTGGGAGGGGGGGCAATTCACCCCTCCACTTT.